The sequence of this T cell receptor beta chain was determined in a study of T cells after yellow fever vaccination. A single record per CDR3 protein comes from TCRdb applying MiXCR to the 5' RACE reads. This table has 500,000 to 550,000 distinct CDR3 sequences, roughly a fifth appearing once. Germline CDR1 and CDR2: MNHEY and SVGAGI. Trimming removed 4 bases from V and 5 bases from J; junction bases left unmatched: 8. CDR3 length equals 16 residues. This clonotype was seen a few times. The TCR originated in a man in his late teens or twenties who received the YFV17D yellow fever vaccine. The specimen comprised PBMCs, sampled less than 25 days after the first yellow fever vaccination. The chain couples TRBV6-5 to TRBJ2-2, with TRBD2 matching 9 bases. DNA of the CDR3: TGTGCCAGCAGTTCCCCGCGGCGGGGGGGAACCGGGGAGCTGTTTTTT. Its protein product is CASSSPRRGGTGELFF.